This T cell receptor (beta chain) was obtained from a study of T-cell memory formation after mild COVID-19. General study results and limits: Contracting CD8+ clones were enriched in EMRA, CD4+ mainly in CM and EM.

With 7 bases clipped from V and 5 bases from J, the junction kept 8 bases outside the gene matches. The CDR3 extends over 14 amino acids. For this clonotype: Its antigen is unidentified.

TCRdb called the 5' RACE reads again in MiXCR, with one record for every CDR3 protein. Counted here are 200,000 to 250,000 distinct CDR3 sequences, around 25% occurring once; the ten biggest clones make up about 10%. J is TRBJ1-2 and V is TRBV12-3 or TRBV12-4, with TRBD1 matching 9 bases. The sample taken for sequencing was PBMCs or a T cell subset sorted from them (not recorded which). This TCR came from an adult woman who had mild COVID-19 (a few samples of this study predate the infection). Cell type and time point are not known. CDR3 bases: TGTGCCAGCACTTCGGGACAGGGAATTTATGGCTACACCTTC. Amino acids: CASTSGQGIYGYTF.